Given below is one TCR beta chain in context. What it binds is unknown. The CDR3 is 13 amino acids. V gave up 3 bases and J gave up 8 bases, with 13 bases separating them. Germline-derived CDR1 and CDR2 are LNHDA and SQIVND (reference sequence). This sample is part of a study of T cell responses to AZD1222 COVID-19 vaccine. Sequencing was performed with immunoSEQ multiplex PCR; in TCRdb, only in-frame clones are kept and a portion is missing. This table has about 140,000 clones, about 90% appearing once. Study results and caveats: Dominant at 160-218 and 743-854, vaccine-associated CD4 TCRs also spanned spike. The study sampled repertoires only after the peak T cell response. Baseline serostatus was positive in only a handful of AZD1222 recipients.

The V call is TRBV19, the J call TRBJ1-2, with a weak D call TRBD1 (5 bases). The TCR sequence derives from an adult in good health. The sample consisted of peripheral blood, taken on day 0 of AZD1222 vaccination. Written as DNA, the CDR3 is TGTGCCAGTAGTATTGGTCAGGGTAGCGGCTACACCTTC. Translated, it gives CASSIGQGSGYTF.